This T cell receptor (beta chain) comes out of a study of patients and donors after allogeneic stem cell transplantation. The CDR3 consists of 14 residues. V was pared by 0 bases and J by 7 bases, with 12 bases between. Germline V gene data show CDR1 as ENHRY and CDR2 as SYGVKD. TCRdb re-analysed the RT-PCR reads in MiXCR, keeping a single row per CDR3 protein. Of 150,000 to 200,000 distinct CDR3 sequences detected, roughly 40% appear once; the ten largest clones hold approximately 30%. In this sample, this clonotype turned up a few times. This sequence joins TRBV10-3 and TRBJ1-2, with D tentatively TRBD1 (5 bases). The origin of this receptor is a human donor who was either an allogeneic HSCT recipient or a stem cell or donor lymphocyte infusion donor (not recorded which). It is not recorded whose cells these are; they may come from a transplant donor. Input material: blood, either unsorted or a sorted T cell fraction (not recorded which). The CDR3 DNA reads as TGTGCCATCAGTGAGTCGACCGGGGCGGGTGGCTACACCTTC. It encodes CAISESTGAGGYTF.